Shown below are 21 T cell receptor beta chains from a single sample sequenced in a study of T cell responses to AZD1222 COVID-19 vaccine. Repertoires were generated with immunoSEQ multiplex PCR, while TCRdb's copy carries only in-frame clones and drops some. The sample has over 120,000 clones, 70% to 90% seen once. The sequencing here drew on peripheral blood, taken on day 0 of AZD1222 vaccination. These receptor sequences come from an adult in good health.

This chain uses TRBV19 with TRBJ1-1; 10 nucleotides align to TRBD1. This CDR3 spans 17 amino acids. With V trimmed by 0 bases and J by 4 bases, 8 bases remained unmatched. Germline V CDR1 and CDR2: LNHDA, SQIVND (reference sequence). In DNA, the CDR3 is TGTGCCAGTAGTATAGACCCGACAGGGGGCGTTCGCACTGAAGCTTTCTTT. As protein: CASSIDPTGGVRTEAFF.

The chain recombines TRBV7-9 with TRBJ1-1; no clear D. Trimming cost V 4 bases and J 1 base, with 19 bases left between them. Germline V gene lookup returns CDR1 SEHNR and CDR2 FQNEAQ (reference sequence). The CDR3 extends over 17 amino acids. The CDR3 nucleotides are TGTGCCAGCAGCTCACCTCCCGGACGGTCAAAGAACACTGAAGCTTTCTTT. Translated: CASSSPPGRSKNTEAFF.

The chain has TRBV10-2 and TRBJ1-1, with D unresolved. The CDR3 length is 15 residues. Deletions cut 4 bases from V and 1 base from J, with 13 bases between. Germline V gene lookup returns CDR1 WSHSY and CDR2 SAAADI. The CDR3 DNA reads as TGCGCCAGCAGTGCATCTCCGCAGAGGAACACTGAAGCTTTCTTT. Residues: CASSASPQRNTEAFF.

V usage is TRBV7-9 and J usage is TRBJ2-7, with D tentatively TRBD2 (6 bases). CDR3 size: 14 residues. The V gene lost 5 bases and the J gene lost 7 bases, with 18 bases spanning the gap. Germline V gene data show CDR1 as SEHNR and CDR2 as FQNEAQ (reference sequence). The CDR3 DNA reads as TGTGCCAGCAGCGCCGGGACTGGTACCCGAGAGCAGTACTTC. It translates to CASSAGTGTREQYF.

V gene TRBV7-9 combines with J gene TRBJ2-1; D is unclear. CDR1 SEHNR and CDR2 FQNEAQ come from the germline V gene (reference sequence). There are 15 residues in the CDR3. V was cut by 1 base and J by 4 bases, with 11 bases left in between. CDR3 nucleotides: TGTGCCAGCAGCTTAGGCGGCTACCCTTACAATGAGCAGTTCTTC. Translation gives CASSLGGYPYNEQFF.

CDR3 sequence reads: CASSQDSGQGFEKLFF. In DNA form, the CDR3 reads TGTGCCAGCAGCCAAGATTCGGGACAGGGATTTGAAAAACTGTTTTTT. The chain carries TRBV14 and TRBJ1-4, with 9 bases fitting TRBD1. The CDR3 runs 16 residues. Germline V lookup: CDR1 SGHDN, CDR2 FVKESK. Unmatched junction bases numbered 6, after V lost 0 bases and J lost 7 bases.

The chain carries TRBV5-1 and TRBJ1-4, with D possibly matching TRBD1 (5 bases). CDR3 length: 18 residues. Germline CDR1 SGHRS, CDR2 YFSETQ. The ends were cut back, 2 bases at V and 4 bases at J, with 21 bases in the middle. The CDR3 nucleotides read TGCGCCAGCAGCTTACCGGCAGGGAACACGCCCTATAATGAAAAACTGTTTTTT. Translated, it gives CASSLPAGNTPYNEKLFF.

This clone was observed a handful of times. The chain employs TRBV4-2 and TRBJ1-3; tentatively, D is TRBD1 (6 bases). The V end was cut by 4 bases, the J end by 4 bases, with 23 bases between. Looked up from germline, CDR1 is LGHNA and CDR2 is YNFKEQ. The CDR3 consists of 18 residues. The CDR3 DNA is TGTGCCAGCAGCCTCATGATGGTGGGGGACACCTTGGGAAACACCATATATTTT. This sequence encodes CASSLMMVGDTLGNTIYF.

The genes are TRBV9 and TRBJ1-1; D is unclear. V gave up 1 base and J gave up 1 base, with 5 bases separating them. This CDR3 contains 13 residues. CDR1 is SGDLS and CDR2 is YYNGEE in the germline V gene. The CDR3 bases are TGTGCCAGCAGCGTATATGGGAACACTGAAGCTTTCTTT. It yields the protein CASSVYGNTEAFF.

The chain joins TRBV5-1 to TRBJ1-1, with 8 bases matching TRBD1. In germline, CDR1 is SGHRS, CDR2 YFSETQ. The CDR3 is 15 amino acids. The J segment lost 0 bases and the V segment lost 2 bases, leaving 3 bases of the junction unmatched. CDR3 nucleotides: TGCGCCAGCAGCTTCCGACAGGGGTTGAACACTGAAGCTTTCTTT. Encoded protein: CASSFRQGLNTEAFF.

The rearrangement links TRBV5-1 to TRBJ2-1; 13 positions match TRBD2. The CDR3 consists of 16 residues. V lost 4 bases and J lost 4; bases outside the gene matches: 5. Germline V gene sequence: CDR1 SGHRS, CDR2 YFSETQ. For the CDR3, the DNA is TGCGCCAGCAGCCCCTGGACTAGCGGGGGTTACAATGAGCAGTTCTTC. This encodes CASSPWTSGGYNEQFF.

In nucleotides, the CDR3 is TGTGCCAGCAGCTTAGGCCTAGCGGGAGGATCGTACAATGAGCAGTTCTTC. Translating it yields CASSLGLAGGSYNEQFF. The chain combines TRBV13 with TRBJ2-1; 11 bases are a match to TRBD2. CDR1 and CDR2 (germline): PRHDT, FYEKMQ (reference sequence). J was trimmed by 4 bases and V by 0 bases; bases with no gene match: 5. The CDR3 has 17 residues.

V is TRBV27 and J is TRBJ1-2; 8 positions agree with TRBD1. This CDR3 region has 13 residues. Germline V gene sequence: CDR1 MNHEY, CDR2 SMNVEV (reference sequence). V lost 5 bases to trimming and J lost 4 bases; unmatched junction nucleotides: 3. The CDR3 spells CASSHRGTYGYTF. In DNA, the CDR3 is TGTGCCAGCAGTCACAGGGGGACCTATGGCTACACCTTC.

The chain joins TRBV5-1 to TRBJ1-2; no firm D call. This CDR3 region has 14 residues. The germline V gene has CDR1 SGHRS and CDR2 YFSETQ. The V gene lost 0 bases and the J gene lost 2 bases, with 8 bases spanning the gap. The CDR3 loop reads CASSLETPNYGYTF. DNA for the CDR3: TGCGCCAGCAGCTTGGAGACACCCAACTATGGCTACACCTTC.

The chain is built from TRBV9 and TRBJ2-1, with D possibly called TRBD1 or TRBD2 (6 bases each). Germline-derived CDR1 and CDR2 are SGDLS and YYNGEE. Trimming pared 4 bases from V and 7 bases from J, leaving 15 bases between. This CDR3 contains 14 residues. CDR3: CASSLRGGRNEQFF. Written as DNA, the CDR3 is TGTGCCAGCAGCCTTAGAGGGGGGAGAAATGAGCAGTTCTTC.

The CDR3 bases are TGTGCCAGCAGCGTAGGCGCGGGAGAGAATGAGCAGTTCTTC. Translated: CASSVGAGENEQFF. The gene calls are TRBV9 and TRBJ2-1; 7 bases fit TRBD2. Germline V CDR1 and CDR2: SGDLS, YYNGEE. V lost 0 bases to trimming and J lost 7 bases; unmatched junction nucleotides: 4. This CDR3 has 14 amino acids.

The chain recombines TRBV7-9 with TRBJ1-1, with D uncertain. Germline CDR1 SEHNR, CDR2 FQNEAQ (reference sequence). The CDR3 loop spans 13 amino acids. Trimming left V 3 bases short and J 1 base short, with 6 bases between. For the CDR3, the DNA is TGTGCCAGCAGCTTGCCAGAGAACACTGAAGCTTTCTTT. This codes for CASSLPENTEAFF.

This clone was recorded only once. The chain employs TRBV5-4 and TRBJ1-1; 9 nucleotides line up with TRBD1. The CDR3 runs 16 residues. Germline CDR1 SGHNT, CDR2 YYREEE (reference sequence). Germline trimming cut 4 bases from V and 3 bases from J; bases unmatched to any gene: 10. CDR3 DNA sequence: TGTGCCAGCAGCCCCGGACAGGGGTTAGTTGACACTGAAGCTTTCTTT. Protein: CASSPGQGLVDTEAFF.

V usage is TRBV29-1 and J usage is TRBJ1-1, with a possible D match to TRBD1 (5 bases). Trimming shortened V by 3 bases and J by 5 bases, and 13 bases separated the two germline ends. The V gene's germline CDR1 is SQVTM and CDR2 ANQGSEA. CDR3 length: 13 amino acids. The CDR3, as DNA: TGCAGCGTTGATGGCAGGGTAGGGACTGAAGCTTTCTTT. Translation: CSVDGRVGTEAFF.

The V gene is TRBV3-1 (or the pseudogene TRBV3-2), the J gene TRBJ2-7; 8 nucleotides agree with TRBD2. The CDR3 is 15 residues long. The ends lost 3 bases at V and 6 bases at J; junction bases unmatched: 10. Germline CDR1 LGHDT, CDR2 YNNKEL (reference sequence). The CDR3 DNA reads TGTGCCAGCAGCCAGTTTAGCGGCCGGGGGGGCGAGCAGTACTTC. Translating gives CASSQFSGRGGEQYF.

The chain uses TRBV10-3 and TRBJ2-3; TRBD1 or TRBD2 may be the D gene (6 bases each). Trimming stripped 3 bases from V and 6 bases from J, with 22 bases between. The V gene's germline CDR1 is ENHRY and CDR2 SYGVKD. The CDR3 runs 17 residues. CDR3 sequence: CAISDKRGRSHRDTQYF. The CDR3 nucleotides read TGTGCCATCAGTGATAAGAGGGGGAGGTCCCATCGGGATACGCAGTATTTT.